The present TCR beta chain was sequenced within a study of post-analysis software for immune sequencing data. For the study at large: Multiple sclerosis in the patients followed relapsing-remitting, secondary progressive and progressive-relapsing courses.

General observations from the study: Diversity measured as normalized Chao1 was significantly lower in multiple sclerosis patients than in controls. Samples made in the same batch grouped tightly together by F measure.

Unique molecular identifiers had been added to the TCR beta cDNA libraries. Some 500,000 cDNA molecules were obtained per 1 to 10 million input T cells. MiXCR, run by TCRdb on the PCR reads, gives a single entry per CDR3 protein. The profile shows roughly 430,000 distinct CDR3 sequences, approximately 39% of them singletons. This clonotype was counted between two and nine times. Its antigen remains unidentified. The clonotype originates from a girl aged 2-10 years with multiple sclerosis. Sequenced sample: blood.

The CDR3 DNA is TGTGCCAGCAGCTTTGGGATCCCCACTTTGGGGTATGGCTACACCTTC. Protein product: CASSFGIPTLGYGYTF. J is TRBJ1-2 and V is TRBV7-2, with D hard to call. Germline V gene lookup returns CDR1 SGHTA and CDR2 FQGNSA. V was trimmed by 3 bases and J by 5 bases, leaving 19 bases between them. The CDR3 contains 16 residues. Complete variable domain (other parts from reference TRBV7-2 and TRBJ1-2): GAGVSQSPSNKVTEKGKDVELRCDPISGHTALYWYRQSLGQGLEFLIYFQGNSAPDKSGLPSDRFSAERTGGSVSTLTIQRTQQEDSAVYLCASSFGIPTLGYGYTFGSGTRLTVV.